The next 25 T cell receptor beta chains were all read from a single sample in a study of type 1 and type 2 diabetes patients. The PCR template was genomic DNA. A primer set of 30 forward and 13 reverse primers amplified the CDR3. Via MiXCR, TCRdb re-called the multiplex PCR reads, giving one row per CDR3 protein. The sample lists approximately 260,000 distinct CDR3 sequences; more than 45% were seen once. The source material was peripheral blood mononuclear cells (PBMCs). These receptors all come from a man aged 18 to 30 with type 2 diabetes.

This clonotype came up many times. The V gene is TRBV2, the J gene TRBJ2-1; no clear D. Germline V CDR1 and CDR2: SNHLY, FYNNEI. V was trimmed by 3 bases and J by 4 bases, leaving 4 bases between them. The CDR3 has 12 amino acids. Here the CDR3 reads CASSDEYNEQFF. The CDR3 region has the DNA TGTGCCAGCAGTGATGAATACAATGAGCAGTTCTTC.

This clonotype has at least ten counts. The gene calls are TRBV30 and TRBJ1-6; D uncertain. In germline, CDR1 is GTSNPN, CDR2 SVGIG (reference sequence). The CDR3 loop spans 15 amino acids. Trimming shortened V by 0 bases and J by 8 bases, and 14 bases separated the two germline ends. CDR3 bases: TGTGCCTGGAGTGTACGAAAGGTGGTGGATTCACCCCTCCACTTT. Translating gives CAWSVRKVVDSPLHF.

The rearrangement links TRBV30 to TRBJ2-1, with 13 bases aligning to TRBD2. Germline V CDR1 and CDR2: GTSNPN, SVGIG (reference sequence). The CDR3 covers 18 residues. With V trimmed by 2 bases and J by 2 bases, 9 bases remained unmatched. CDR3 region: CAWSPGLAGVSPYNEQFF. CDR3 DNA sequence: TGTGCCTGGAGTCCCGGACTAGCGGGAGTTTCCCCCTACAATGAGCAGTTCTTC. Supplemented by reference TRBV30 and TRBJ2-1, the full variable domain reads SQTIHQWPATLVQPVGSPLSLECTVEGTSNPNLYWYRQAAGRGLQLLFYSVGIGQISSEVPQNLSASRPQDRQFILSSKKLLLSDSGFYLCAWSPGLAGVSPYNEQFFGPGTRLTVL.

The chain couples TRBV9 to TRBJ1-2, with 7 positions matching TRBD1. This CDR3 region has 15 residues. The trim removed 3 bases at V and 8 bases at J, leaving 13 bases unmatched. Germline V gene lookup returns CDR1 SGDLS and CDR2 YYNGEE. CDR3 loop: CASSAEDRDGAGYTF. CDR3 bases: TGTGCCAGCAGCGCGGAAGACAGGGACGGGGCGGGCTACACCTTC.

This clonotype was counted a few times. The genes are TRBV29-1 and TRBJ2-7; 7 bases line up with TRBD2. Germline CDR1 and CDR2: SQVTM and ANQGSEA. The length of the CDR3 is 15 residues. Trimming cost V 7 bases and J 4 bases; bases outside gene matches: 16. The CDR3 DNA follows: TGCAGCGCCAACCGGGCGGGAGATGAAGTATACGAGCAGTACTTC. It is translated as CSANRAGDEVYEQYF.

This clonotype was observed a few times. The chain carries TRBV19 and TRBJ1-5, with TRBD1 matching 9 bases. The V segment lost 9 bases and the J segment 7 bases; nucleotides outside the gene matches: 16. The CDR3 contains 16 residues. Germline V gene lookup returns CDR1 LNHDA and CDR2 SQIVND (reference sequence). In DNA form, the CDR3 reads TGTGCCAGCACCGGGACAGGGATGGTATTAGGGCAGCCCCAGCATTTT. Translating gives CASTGTGMVLGQPQHF.

The genes are TRBV15 and TRBJ2-7, with 7 nucleotides matching TRBD2. This CDR3 is built from 13 residues. The germline gives CDR1 LNHNV, CDR2 YYDKDF (reference sequence). The V gene end was trimmed by 4 bases and the J gene end by 4 bases; junction bases not matched to a gene: 4. The CDR3 coding sequence is TGTGCCACCAGCACTGTGGGAGGGTACGAGCAGTACTTC. It is translated as CATSTVGGYEQYF.

This sequence joins TRBV27 and TRBJ1-1; TRBD1 aligns across 7 bases. The V segment lost 8 bases and the J segment 0 bases; nucleotides outside the gene matches: 3. The CDR3 runs to 13 residues. Germline V gives CDR1 MNHEY, CDR2 SMNVEV (reference sequence). The CDR3 sequence: CASRQGMNTEAFF. CDR3 bases: TGTGCCAGCCGACAGGGCATGAACACTGAAGCTTTCTTT.

The rearrangement links TRBV10-3 to TRBJ1-1, with TRBD1 identical over 7 bases. Germline CDR1 reads ENHRY; CDR2 reads SYGVKD. J lost 3 bases, V lost 2 bases, and 0 bases had no gene match. The CDR3 loop spans 13 amino acids. The CDR3 spells CAISETGDTEAFF. The CDR3 coding sequence is TGTGCCATCAGTGAGACAGGGGACACTGAAGCTTTCTTT.

This clonotype has a single count. J is TRBJ2-7 and V is TRBV9; 11 bases map to TRBD1. After removal of 3 bases from V and 3 bases from J, the junction contained 5 bases not matched to a gene. The CDR3 sequence is 15 residues long. Germline CDR1 and CDR2: SGDLS and YYNGEE. The CDR3 spells CASSGPGQGGYEQYF. As DNA, the CDR3 is TGTGCCAGCAGCGGACCGGGACAGGGGGGCTACGAGCAGTACTTC.

This rearrangement joins TRBV7-3 to TRBJ2-3; no clear D gene. The germline V gene has CDR1 SGHTA and CDR2 FQGTGA. Between the trimmed V and J ends, which lost 6 bases and 1 base, there was a span of 14 bases. The CDR3 is made up of 15 amino acids. CDR3 region: CASSFPLRGTDTQYF. CDR3 nucleotide sequence: TGTGCCAGCAGTTTCCCTCTTAGGGGCACAGATACGCAGTATTTT.

V usage is TRBV7-2 and J usage is TRBJ2-1; D is possibly TRBD1 (6 bases). This CDR3 contains 13 residues. V shed 5 bases and J shed 3 bases, with 8 bases lying between them. Germline V lookup: CDR1 SGHTA, CDR2 FQGNSA. The CDR3 DNA sequence: TGTGCCAGCAGCACAGGGTACTACAATGAGCAGTTCTTC. Translation gives CASSTGYYNEQFF. The variable domain in full, completed from reference TRBV7-2 and TRBJ2-1, reads GAGVSQSPSNKVTEKGKDVELRCDPISGHTALYWYRQSLGQGLEFLIYFQGNSAPDKSGLPSDRFSAERTGGSVSTLTIQRTQQEDSAVYLCASSTGYYNEQFFGPGTRLTVL.

This clonotype came up once. The rearrangement uses TRBV5-1 and TRBJ2-7; D uncertain. The germline V gene has CDR1 SGHRS and CDR2 YFSETQ. This CDR3 spans 14 amino acids. V dropped 2 bases and J dropped 6 bases, with 15 bases sitting between them. CDR3 coding DNA: TGCGCCAGCAGCTTAATGTGGGGATCACTCGAGCAGTACTTC. Encoded protein: CASSLMWGSLEQYF.

This chain connects TRBV12-5 to TRBJ2-7; D is uncertain. Germline V gene data show CDR1 as LGHNT and CDR2 as FRNRAP. CDR3 length: 13 residues. Trimming left V 3 bases short and J 1 base short, with 7 bases between. CDR3 coding DNA: TGTGCTAGTGGTTTTGGACGATCCTACGAGCAGTACTTC. The encoded protein is CASGFGRSYEQYF.

The chain carries TRBV12-3 or TRBV12-4 and TRBJ2-7; tentative D call: TRBD2 (5 bases). The CDR3 covers 16 residues. Trimming left V 6 bases short and J 0 bases short, with 18 bases between. CDR3 DNA sequence: TGTGCCAGCAGCCTTGGAGGCTGGGTCTCCTCCTACGAGCAGTACTTC. Protein product: CASSLGGWVSSYEQYF.

This clonotype has just a few counts. V gene TRBV5-1 combines with J gene TRBJ1-1, with 7 bases fitting TRBD1. The CDR3 runs to 15 residues. The germline V gene encodes CDR1 SGHRS and CDR2 YFSETQ. With 3 bases clipped from V and 0 bases from J, the junction kept 5 bases outside the gene matches. The CDR3, as DNA: TGCGCCAGCAGCTGGACAGGATCCCTGAACACTGAAGCTTTCTTT. As protein: CASSWTGSLNTEAFF.

The chain is built from TRBV7-3 and TRBJ2-1, with a possible D match to TRBD2 (5 bases). Germline loops: CDR1 SGHTA, CDR2 FQGTGA. V lost 2 bases and J lost 5, with 10 bases in between. This CDR3 spans 14 amino acids. The CDR3, as DNA: TGTGCCAGCAGCTTAGTACGGGATGACAATGAGCAGTTCTTC. It yields the protein CASSLVRDDNEQFF.

This clonotype appeared a few times. The chain links TRBV19 to TRBJ2-1; D is unresolved. The CDR3 is made up of 11 amino acids. Between the trimmed V and J ends, which lost 6 bases and 8 bases, there was a span of 8 bases. Germline V gene sequence: CDR1 LNHDA, CDR2 SQIVND (reference sequence). The CDR3 loop is CASRARYEQFF. The CDR3 DNA is TGTGCCAGTAGGGCGAGGTATGAGCAGTTCTTC.

This clonotype was picked up one time. The chain recombines TRBV7-2 with TRBJ1-4, with 9 bases fitting TRBD1. Trimming removed 1 base from V and 2 bases from J; junction bases left unmatched: 14. The germline gives CDR1 SGHTA, CDR2 FQGNSA. CDR3 length: 20 residues. The DNA for the CDR3 is TGTGCCAGCAGCTTAGAATGGCAGGGGGGACAGGGATCGACTAATGAAAAACTGTTTTTT. This translates into CASSLEWQGGQGSTNEKLFF.

The V call is TRBV7-3, the J call TRBJ2-1, with 8 bases lining up with TRBD2. The junction had 25 bases not matched to a gene; V was cut back by 7 bases and J by 8 bases. Germline V lookup: CDR1 SGHTA, CDR2 FQGTGA. The CDR3 loop spans 19 amino acids. CDR3 nucleotide sequence: TGTGCCAGCACCACCCACTCAGAGCGGGGGCGGACAAGAGGCGATGAGCAGTTCTTC. As protein: CASTTHSERGRTRGDEQFF.

The CDR3 here is CSARAWSILAKNIQYF. As DNA, the CDR3 is TGCAGTGCTAGAGCGTGGTCTATACTAGCCAAAAACATTCAGTACTTC. This chain links TRBV20-1 with TRBJ2-4, with D uncertain. The CDR3 has 16 amino acids. Germline V gene data show CDR1 as DFQATT and CDR2 as SNEGSKA (reference sequence). The V gene lost 1 base and the J gene lost 0 bases, with 13 bases spanning the gap.

The gene calls are TRBV5-1 and TRBJ1-1; D is unresolved. V lost 0 bases and J 0 bases, leaving 9 bases between the germline ends. This CDR3 has 15 amino acids. Per the germline V gene, CDR1 is SGHRS and CDR2 is YFSETQ. CDR3 amino acids: CASSLAANMNTEAFF. The CDR3 DNA follows: TGCGCCAGCAGCTTGGCTGCGAACATGAACACTGAAGCTTTCTTT. The full variable domain, its missing parts supplied by reference TRBV5-1 and TRBJ1-1, is KAGVTQTPRYLIKTRGQQVTLSCSPISGHRSVSWYQQTPGQGLQFLFEYFSETQRNKGNFPGRFSGRQFSNSRSEMNVSTLELGDSALYLCASSLAANMNTEAFFGQGTRLTVV.

This chain links TRBV15 with TRBJ1-4; 7 nucleotides agree with TRBD1. V was clipped by 0 bases and J by 8 bases; unmatched bases: 9. Germline V gene data show CDR1 as LNHNV and CDR2 as YYDKDF (reference sequence). This CDR3 has 16 amino acids. The CDR3 loop reads CATSRERQGLGEKLFF. DNA for the CDR3: TGTGCCACCAGCAGAGAAAGACAGGGCCTTGGGGAAAAACTGTTTTTT. Based on the CDR3 plus reference TRBV15 and TRBJ1-4, the full variable domain is DAMVIQNPRYQVTQFGKPVTLSCSQTLNHNVMYWYQQKSSQAPKLLFHYYDKDFNNEADTPDNFQSRRPNTSFCFLDIRSPGLGDTAMYLCATSRERQGLGEKLFFGSGTQLSVL.

The chain couples TRBV28 to TRBJ1-2; D is uncertain. Trimming left V 7 bases short and J 5 bases short, with 14 bases between. Germline-derived CDR1 and CDR2 are MDHEN and SYDVKM. The CDR3 loop spans 13 amino acids. CDR3 DNA sequence: TGTGCCAGCAATGACGGACCCGCGTATGGCTACACCTTC. As protein: CASNDGPAYGYTF.

The chain employs TRBV10-2 and TRBJ1-2; D call uncertain. CDR1 is WSHSY, CDR2 SAAADI, per germline. The CDR3 is 12 residues long. V shed 3 bases and J shed 4 bases, with 6 bases lying between them. The CDR3 DNA reads TGCGCCAGCAGTGATATAGTCTATGGCTACACCTTC. This encodes CASSDIVYGYTF.